A single sample is the source of the 26 T cell receptor beta chains below, sequenced in a study of early T cells in non-severe SARS-CoV-2 infection. Via MiXCR, TCRdb re-called the 5' RACE reads, giving one row per CDR3 protein. This repertoire shows about 55,000 distinct CDR3 sequences, approximately 13% found once; its top ten account for 1.1% to 1.5%. The sequenced sample was whole blood. All receptors come from an adult who was a healthcare worker with PCR-confirmed SARS-CoV-2 infection or an uninfected control (not recorded which).

The table lists this clonotype with a few counts. The chain links TRBV11-2 to TRBJ2-3; D perhaps matches TRBD1 (6 bases). The CDR3 extends over 17 amino acids. V lost 0 bases, J lost 3 bases, and 16 bases lay in between. Germline CDR1 reads SGHAT; CDR2 reads FQNNGV. Here the CDR3 reads CASSLEGAPGPTDTQYF. DNA for the CDR3: TGTGCCAGCAGCTTAGAGGGGGCCCCGGGACCTACAGATACGCAGTATTTT.

The table lists this clonotype with a few counts. This chain uses TRBV18 with TRBJ2-5; 12 bases match TRBD2. The V gene end was trimmed by 2 bases and the J gene end by 5 bases; junction bases not matched to a gene: 9. The CDR3 consists of 17 residues. Per the germline V gene, CDR1 is KGHSH and CDR2 is LQKENI. The CDR3 region is CASSPILAGGLTETQYF. As DNA, the CDR3 is TGTGCCAGCTCACCAATACTAGCGGGGGGCTTGACGGAGACCCAGTACTTC.

This clonotype has a count of ten or more. V is TRBV20-1 and J is TRBJ2-7, with a weak D call TRBD2 (6 bases). V was clipped by 3 bases and J by 0 bases, with 9 bases between them. The length of the CDR3 is 13 residues. Germline V gene data show CDR1 as DFQATT and CDR2 as SNEGSKA (reference sequence). The CDR3, as DNA: TGCAGTGCTAGGGGAGGCTCCTCCTACGAGCAGTACTTC. Its translation: CSARGGSSYEQYF.

There are a few counts of this clonotype. V is TRBV11-3 and J is TRBJ2-3; 13 bases match TRBD2. Looked up from germline, CDR1 is SGHNT and CDR2 is YENEEA. The CDR3 is 17 amino acids. V dropped 4 bases and J dropped 0; count of bases not matched to a gene: 4. CDR3 loop: CASSSGLAGPSTDTQYF. CDR3 coding DNA: TGTGCCAGCAGCTCGGGACTAGCGGGACCCAGCACAGATACGCAGTATTTT.

The V and J genes are TRBV19 and TRBJ1-2; the D is unclear. The V gene's germline CDR1 is LNHDA and CDR2 SQIVND (reference sequence). V was pared by 4 bases and J by 8 bases, with 8 bases between. The CDR3 extends over 11 amino acids. CDR3 sequence (DNA): TGTGCCAGTAGTACCAAACAAGGCTACACCTTC. Protein: CASSTKQGYTF.

This clonotype was seen many times. V gene TRBV5-6 combines with J gene TRBJ2-2; D not certain. This CDR3 has 15 residues. Trimming took off 0 bases at V and 5 bases at J, with 11 bases between the two ends. Germline CDR1 reads SGHDT; CDR2 reads YYEEEE. The DNA for the CDR3 is TGTGCCAGCAGCTTGGTGGCATTGGGTACCGGGGAGCTGTTTTTT. Amino acid sequence: CASSLVALGTGELFF.

This clonotype was seen only a few times. This sequence joins TRBV3-1 and TRBJ2-1, with a weak D call TRBD1 (6 bases). V dropped 2 bases and J dropped 8 bases, with 16 bases sitting between them. The CDR3 has 15 amino acids. The germline V gene has CDR1 LGHDT and CDR2 YNNKEL (reference sequence). In DNA form, the CDR3 reads TGTGCCAGCAGCCAATTTGGACAGTATCAGGATGAGCAGTTCTTC. Protein product: CASSQFGQYQDEQFF.

This clonotype turned up a few times. The rearrangement links TRBV7-8 to TRBJ2-6, with D unclear. Germline V gives CDR1 SGHVS, CDR2 FQNEAQ. This CDR3 spans 18 amino acids. V gave up 1 base and J gave up 4 bases, with 17 bases separating them. CDR3: CASSLERALTPGANVLTF. For the CDR3, the DNA is TGTGCCAGCAGCTTAGAACGTGCCCTGACCCCGGGGGCCAACGTCCTGACTTTC.

This clonotype showed up many times. The chain carries TRBV11-2 and TRBJ2-7; tentatively, D is TRBD1 (6 bases). Trimming shortened V by 5 bases and J by 2 bases, and 16 bases separated the two germline ends. The CDR3 spans 15 residues. CDR1 and CDR2 from the germline V gene are SGHAT and FQNNGV. DNA of the CDR3: TGTGCCAGCAGCCTATCACCGCAGGGGACCTACGAGCAGTACTTC. Its protein is CASSLSPQGTYEQYF.

This clonotype was observed at least ten times. This chain connects TRBV30 to TRBJ2-7; D is possibly TRBD2 (6 bases). The ends were cut back, 3 bases at V and 7 bases at J, with 25 bases in the middle. Germline V gene data show CDR1 as GTSNPN and CDR2 as SVGIG (reference sequence). There are 16 residues in the CDR3. The CDR3 DNA sequence: TGTGCCTGGAGGCCCCTTCCGGGACGCCGGAGGGGAGAGCAGTACTTC. Translating gives CAWRPLPGRRRGEQYF.

This clonotype was seen more than once but under ten times. This chain joins TRBV29-1 and TRBJ2-2; 12 bases agree with TRBD1. This CDR3 is 16 amino acids long. Trimming took 4 bases from V and 5 from J; bases not matched to a gene: 8. Germline values: CDR1 SQVTM, CDR2 ANQGSEA. The CDR3 DNA reads TGCAGCGTTGTGGGGACAGGGGGCATTGGGACCGGGGAGCTGTTTTTT. This translates into CSVVGTGGIGTGELFF.

This clonotype has at least ten counts. This rearrangement joins TRBV6-2 or TRBV6-3 to TRBJ2-5; the D is unclear. Germline V gene data show CDR1 as MNHEY and CDR2 as SVGEGT. V was pared by 3 bases and J by 2 bases, with 10 bases between. The CDR3 spans 14 residues. DNA for the CDR3: TGTGCCAGCAGTTATACCCAGGTTCAAGAGACCCAGTACTTC. Translating it yields CASSYTQVQETQYF.

In its sample, this clonotype was seen once. This chain uses TRBV29-1 with TRBJ1-4; D ambiguous. Trimming took off 7 bases at V and 7 bases at J, with 16 bases between the two ends. From germline, CDR1 is SQVTM and CDR2 ANQGSEA. This CDR3 comprises 13 residues. The CDR3 here is CSALSTMGEKLFF. The CDR3 nucleotides are TGCAGCGCCCTTAGTACGATGGGTGAAAAACTGTTTTTT.

At least ten counts were recorded for this clonotype. The chain has TRBV7-9 and TRBJ1-1, with D perhaps TRBD1 (5 bases). The CDR3 extends over 14 amino acids. V lost 5 bases and J 10 bases, leaving 20 bases between the germline ends. CDR1 SEHNR and CDR2 FQNEAQ come from the germline V gene (reference sequence). CDR3 nucleotides: TGTGCCAGCAGCCGCGGATCGGGGGGAGGGGCAGCTTTCTTT. Translating it yields CASSRGSGGGAAFF.

This clonotype showed up many times. The chain uses TRBV19 and TRBJ1-2; 8 bases are a match to TRBD1. Germline V gives CDR1 LNHDA, CDR2 SQIVND (reference sequence). The junction had 8 bases not matched to a gene; V was cut back by 5 bases and J by 0 bases. The CDR3 totals 16 residues. CDR3 protein: CASSAGQGLANYGYTF. CDR3 in DNA: TGTGCCAGTAGTGCCGGACAGGGCCTAGCTAACTATGGCTACACCTTC.

This clonotype was picked up many times. The chain is built from TRBV11-2 and TRBJ2-1; no reliable D call. Germline V gene sequence: CDR1 SGHAT, CDR2 FQNNGV. The CDR3 consists of 13 residues. V was shortened by 1 base and J by 6 bases, with 7 bases between the two germline ends. The CDR3, as DNA: TGTGCCAGCAGCTTAGGACGGGTCAATGAGCAGTTCTTC. It encodes CASSLGRVNEQFF.

The chain is built from TRBV4-3 and TRBJ2-2; 11 bases are shared with TRBD2. CDR1 and CDR2 from the germline V gene are LGHNA and YSLEER. CDR3 length: 18 amino acids. The ends lost 1 base at V and 6 bases at J; junction bases unmatched: 10. The CDR3 sequence is CASSQAPSGGLSPGELFF. The DNA of the CDR3 is TGCGCCAGCAGCCAAGCTCCTAGCGGGGGGCTCTCACCCGGGGAGCTGTTTTTT.

The table lists this clonotype with a few counts. The gene calls are TRBV12-3 or TRBV12-4 and TRBJ2-5; weak D call: TRBD2 (6 bases). The CDR3 is made up of 14 amino acids. V was cut by 5 bases and J by 5 bases, with 15 bases left in between. This CDR3 is CASSPIGGPETQYF. CDR3 bases: TGTGCCAGCAGTCCGATAGGAGGGCCGGAGACCCAGTACTTC.

The sample holds many counts of this clonotype. The V and J genes are TRBV7-2 and TRBJ1-2; D possibly corresponds to TRBD1 (5 bases). Germline CDR1 and CDR2: SGHTA and FQGNSA. Trimming removed 1 base from V and 8 bases from J, with 11 bases in between. The CDR3 contains 13 residues. CDR3 nucleotide sequence: TGTGCCAGCAGCTTAGTTCAGGGACTCGGCTACACCTTC. This codes for CASSLVQGLGYTF.

The table lists this clonotype with many counts. This chain connects TRBV13 to TRBJ2-7; D unresolved. The CDR3 is 13 amino acids. Germline CDR1 PRHDT, CDR2 FYEKMQ (reference sequence). V lost 5 bases, J lost 6 bases, and 14 bases lay in between. CDR3 amino acids: CASSPLMFGEQYF. DNA of the CDR3: TGTGCCAGCAGCCCCCTGATGTTTGGCGAGCAGTACTTC.

The gene calls are TRBV6-5 and TRBJ1-4; possible D gene TRBD1, 5 bases. Germline CDR1 and CDR2: MNHEY and SVGAGI. This CDR3 has 17 residues. V lost 0 bases, J lost 4 bases, and 15 bases lay in between. CDR3 loop: CASSYSPPGGGNEKLFF. CDR3 sequence (DNA): TGTGCCAGCAGTTACTCGCCGCCGGGTGGGGGTAATGAAAAACTGTTTTTT.

This clonotype was seen only a few times. The chain joins TRBV6-2 or TRBV6-3 to TRBJ2-5, with D possibly TRBD2 on 5 matching bases. Germline V gene lookup returns CDR1 MNHEY and CDR2 SVGEGT. V was trimmed by 7 bases and J by 4 bases, leaving 16 bases between them. There are 14 residues in the CDR3. CDR3 in amino acids: CASKKHEGRETQYF. For the CDR3, the DNA is TGTGCCAGCAAAAAACACGAGGGCCGAGAGACCCAGTACTTC.

This clonotype was observed many times. The V call is TRBV11-2, the J call TRBJ1-1; D perhaps matches TRBD1 (6 bases). The CDR3 is made up of 14 amino acids. Trimming pared 3 bases from V and 8 bases from J, leaving 16 bases between. Germline V gene sequence: CDR1 SGHAT, CDR2 FQNNGV. CDR3 loop: CASSLTGLLREAFF. CDR3 bases: TGTGCCAGCAGCTTGACAGGTCTTCTTAGGGAAGCTTTCTTT.

This clonotype was counted many times. The rearrangement links TRBV11-2 to TRBJ2-7, with a possible D match to TRBD2 (6 bases). This CDR3 has 13 residues. Germline-derived CDR1 and CDR2 are SGHAT and FQNNGV. Between the trimmed V and J ends, which lost 5 bases and 6 bases, there was a span of 14 bases. The CDR3 sequence is CASSPQLGGEQYF. CDR3 DNA sequence: TGTGCCAGCAGCCCCCAACTGGGGGGCGAGCAGTACTTC.

On this clonotype: A single base separates this from a much larger clone, so it may be a read error. The V and J genes are TRBV19 and TRBJ2-1; 10 bases fit TRBD2. CDR3 size: 15 residues. With V trimmed by 3 bases and J by 8 bases, 7 bases remained unmatched. Germline CDR1 LNHDA, CDR2 SQIVND (reference sequence). Here the CDR3 DNA reads TGTGCCAGTAGTATGGGTAGCGGGGGGTACGATGAGCAGTTCTTC. Its protein is CASSMGSGGYDEQFF.

A note on this clonotype: With a much larger clone just one base away, this may be a read error. The CDR3 DNA sequence: TGTGCCAGCAGCTTTCGGAGGAACACTGGAGCTTTCTTT. The encoded protein is CASSFRRNTGAFF. The rearrangement links TRBV5-4 to TRBJ1-1; D is unresolved. This CDR3 spans 13 amino acids. In germline, CDR1 is SGHNT, CDR2 YYREEE (reference sequence).